The clone carrying this T cell receptor beta chain has just one count. Its antigen is unknown. These data belong to a study of somatic mutations in cytotoxic T cells in rheumatoid arthritis. J gave up 2 bases and V 5 bases, and 3 bases lay outside the gene matches. This CDR3 spans 14 amino acids. Looked up from germline, CDR1 is MNHEY and CDR2 is SMNVEV (reference sequence). Whole-study results and caveats: Rheumatoid arthritis patients were compared with age-matched healthy controls, and their CD8+ T-cell clonality did not differ significantly.

Sequencing was performed with immunoSEQ multiplex PCR; in TCRdb, only in-frame clones are kept and a portion is missing. The sample lists around 21,000 clones, more than 65% seen once, with 10% to 12% in the top ten. Material for sequencing was CD8+ T cells sorted from blood. This clonotype was obtained from an adult with rheumatoid arthritis. The rearrangement links TRBV27 to TRBJ2-7; TRBD2 agrees at 10 bases. The CDR3 protein is CASSGGTSAYEQYF. The CDR3 DNA is TGTGCCAGCAGTGGGGGGACTAGCGCCTACGAGCAGTACTTC.